Below are 22 T cell receptor beta chains sequenced from a single sample in a study of robustness of blood B and T cell sequencing. Instead of genomic DNA, mRNA was used to measure TCR beta repertoires. cDNA synthesis used template switching with a 5' universal priming oligo. The template-switch oligo carried a 12-nucleotide random UMI tagging each cDNA molecule. TCRdb reprocessed the PCR reads via MiXCR and lists one record per CDR3 protein. The repertoire holds 3,500 to 5,000 distinct CDR3 sequences, with roughly half as singletons. Material for sequencing was peripheral blood. These receptor sequences come from a human donor in good health.

There are a few counts of this clonotype. J is TRBJ2-1 and V is TRBV11-2; D perhaps matches TRBD1 (6 bases). CDR1 is SGHAT and CDR2 is FQNNGV in the germline V gene. CDR3 size: 12 residues. V lost 3 bases to trimming and J lost 15 bases, with 15 bases between them. This chain's CDR3 is CASSFQGRLGFF. DNA for the CDR3: TGTGCCAGCAGCTTCCAGGGGCGGTTAGGGTTCTTC.

The gene calls are TRBV6-2 or TRBV6-3 and TRBJ1-2, with 8 bases matching TRBD1. Germline CDR1 is MNHEY and CDR2 is SVGEGT. This CDR3 region has 16 residues. Trimming at V came to 6 bases and at J to 0 bases, leaving 9 bases not matched to a gene. CDR3 nucleotide sequence: TGTGCCAGCAGCTCCGTAGGACAGGGACCTAACTATGGCTACACCTTC. This codes for CASSSVGQGPNYGYTF.

For this clonotype: The germline gene is not matched at one end of the junction; a read error may be the cause. The V gene is TRBV7-2, the J gene TRBJ1-1; D is perhaps TRBD1 (5 bases). The CDR3 contains 14 residues. Looked up from germline, CDR1 is SGHTA and CDR2 is FQGNSA. Here the CDR3 reads CVSSLTVMNTEAFF. The CDR3 DNA reads TGTGTCAGCAGCTTGACAGTTATGAACACTGAAGCTTTCTTT.

This clonotype was detected only a few times. The chain couples TRBV27 to TRBJ2-3; 12 positions agree with TRBD2. The CDR3 is 15 amino acids. The germline V gene has CDR1 MNHEY and CDR2 SMNVEV (reference sequence). Unmatched junction bases numbered 6, after V lost 7 bases and J lost 4 bases. The CDR3 nucleotides read TGTGCCAGCATCGGACTAGCGGGGAAAGCAGATACGCAGTATTTT. Translation: CASIGLAGKADTQYF.

This clonotype was observed a handful of times. The chain joins TRBV13 to TRBJ1-2; 8 nucleotides align to TRBD1. After removal of 8 bases from V and 5 bases from J, the junction contained 13 bases not matched to a gene. CDR3 length equals 15 residues. Germline V gene sequence: CDR1 PRHDT, CDR2 FYEKMQ (reference sequence). The CDR3 sequence is CASLRAGGHSYGYTF. In DNA, the CDR3 is TGTGCCAGCCTCAGAGCAGGGGGCCACAGTTATGGCTACACCTTC.

The chain employs TRBV12-3 or TRBV12-4 and TRBJ2-1; 10 positions agree with TRBD2. Germline trimming cut 6 bases from V and 5 bases from J; bases unmatched to any gene: 7. The CDR3 runs 15 residues. The CDR3 bases are TGTGCCAGCAGATTTCTAGCGGGGGCCAACAATGAGCAGTTCTTC. Translating it yields CASRFLAGANNEQFF.

This clonotype showed up just once. The J gene is TRBJ1-1, the V gene TRBV2, with D unresolved. Trimming shortened V by 3 bases and J by 0 bases, and 5 bases separated the two germline ends. CDR1 is SNHLY and CDR2 is FYNNEI in the germline V gene. The CDR3 runs to 13 residues. The CDR3 nucleotides read TGTGCCAGCAGTGACATTTTGAACACTGAAGCTTTCTTT. Its protein is CASSDILNTEAFF.

This clonotype was observed a single time. The rearrangement joins TRBV14 to TRBJ2-3; TRBD2 agrees at 13 bases. Germline loops: CDR1 SGHDN, CDR2 FVKESK. CDR3 length equals 16 residues. Trimming cost V 6 bases and J 7 bases; bases outside gene matches: 10. CDR3 protein: CASSPGLAGPQNTQYF. CDR3 DNA sequence: TGTGCCAGCAGTCCGGGACTAGCGGGGCCGCAGAATACGCAGTATTTT. Full variable domain (rest looked up from reference TRBV14 and TRBJ2-3): EAGVTQFPSHSVIEKGQTVTLRCDPISGHDNLYWYRRVMGKEIKFLLHFVKESKQDESGMPNNRFLAERTGGTYSTLKVQPAELEDSGVYFCASSPGLAGPQNTQYFGPGTRLTVL.

This clonotype came up a few times. The CDR3 DNA reads TGCGCCAGCAGCGACCGGACAGTCCACGGGGAAAAACTGTTTTTT. This gives the protein CASSDRTVHGEKLFF. The chain employs TRBV5-1 and TRBJ1-4; possible D gene TRBD1, 6 bases. CDR1 and CDR2 (germline): SGHRS, YFSETQ. This CDR3 is 15 amino acids long. The V end lost 4 bases, the J end lost 8 bases, and 18 bases lay between the germline ends.

The J gene is TRBJ2-2, the V gene TRBV2; D is perhaps TRBD2 (5 bases). Trimming removed 3 bases from V and 7 bases from J, with 6 bases in between. Germline V gene sequence: CDR1 SNHLY, CDR2 FYNNEI. This CDR3 contains 12 residues. CDR3 loop: CASSEEVGELFF. The CDR3 DNA sequence: TGTGCCAGCAGTGAGGAGGTCGGGGAGCTGTTTTTT.

This clonotype was recorded a few times. This chain links TRBV5-4 with TRBJ2-3; possibly TRBD1 or TRBD2 for D (5 bases each). CDR3 length equals 12 residues. Looked up from germline, CDR1 is SGHNT and CDR2 is YYREEE (reference sequence). V was shortened by 0 bases and J by 9 bases, with 8 bases between the two germline ends. This CDR3 reads CASSLGEGTQYF. The CDR3 coding sequence is TGTGCCAGCAGCTTGGGTGAGGGGACGCAGTATTTT. The full variable domain, completed using reference TRBV5-4 and TRBJ2-3, is ETGVTQSPTHLIKTRGQQVTLRCSSQSGHNTVSWYQQALGQGPQFIFQYYREEENGRGNFPPRFSGLQFPNYSSELNVNALELDDSALYLCASSLGEGTQYFGPGTRLTVL.

This chain links TRBV7-2 with TRBJ2-1; 9 bases line up with TRBD2. The CDR3 length is 18 residues. Losses at the gene ends were 1 base for V and 0 bases for J; bases not matched to a gene: 7. From germline, CDR1 is SGHTA and CDR2 FQGNSA. CDR3 nucleotides: TGTGCCAGCAGCTTAGGGCCTAGCGGGGCTAGCTCCTACAATGAGCAGTTCTTC. Its protein product is CASSLGPSGASSYNEQFF.

This clonotype was detected only once. The genes are TRBV15 and TRBJ2-1; D not resolved. The V end lost 0 bases, the J end lost 0 bases, and 6 bases lay between the germline ends. CDR1 is LNHNV, CDR2 YYDKDF, per germline (reference sequence). This CDR3 is 15 amino acids long. The CDR3 nucleotides read TGTGCCACCAGCAGAGATAGACTCTCCTACAATGAGCAGTTCTTC. It is translated as CATSRDRLSYNEQFF.

The rearrangement joins TRBV29-1 to TRBJ2-1; D assignment may be TRBD1 or TRBD2 (6 bases each). This CDR3 spans 13 amino acids. CDR1 is SQVTM and CDR2 is ANQGSEA in the germline V gene. Trimming took off 3 bases at V and 6 bases at J, with 12 bases between the two ends. The CDR3: CSVDGGVGNEQFF. In nucleotides, the CDR3 is TGCAGCGTTGACGGGGGCGTTGGCAATGAGCAGTTCTTC.

The rearrangement links TRBV4-1 to TRBJ2-3; 9 bases agree with TRBD2. The CDR3 totals 16 residues. Trimming at V came to 1 base and at J to 2 bases, leaving 4 bases not matched to a gene. Germline values: CDR1 MGHRA, CDR2 YSYEKL. CDR3 sequence: CASSQAASGITDTQYF. DNA for the CDR3: TGCGCCAGCAGCCAAGCGGCTAGCGGGATCACAGATACGCAGTATTTT.

The V and J genes are TRBV20-1 and TRBJ1-1; 12 positions agree with TRBD1. The length of the CDR3 is 16 residues. V shed 2 bases and J 4 bases; nucleotides not matched to a gene: 8. CDR1 is DFQATT and CDR2 is SNEGSKA in the germline V gene (reference sequence). The CDR3 DNA follows: TGCAGTGCTAGACCAGGGACAGGGGGCCGGGGCACTGAAGCTTTCTTT. This sequence encodes CSARPGTGGRGTEAFF.

This chain uses TRBV3-2 with TRBJ1-2. TRBV3-2 is shown as a pseudogene. The CDR3 sequence is 15 residues long. The CDR3 protein is CASSQDLTTPYGYTF. The CDR3 DNA sequence: TGTGCCAGCAGCCAAGATTTAACAACCCCATATGGCTACACCTTC.

This clonotype was picked up a small number of times. This chain links TRBV10-3 with TRBJ2-1; D gene uncertain. Trimming shortened V by 2 bases and J by 3 bases, and 5 bases separated the two germline ends. CDR3 length equals 13 residues. Germline V gives CDR1 ENHRY, CDR2 SYGVKD. The CDR3 sequence: CAISETSYNEQFF. The CDR3 bases are TGTGCCATCAGTGAGACAAGCTACAATGAGCAGTTCTTC.

The V call is TRBV20-1, the J call TRBJ1-5; 7 bases are a match to TRBD1. There are 13 residues in the CDR3. Germline V gene data show CDR1 as DFQATT and CDR2 as SNEGSKA (reference sequence). With 6 bases clipped from V and 6 bases from J, the junction kept 8 bases outside the gene matches. The CDR3 DNA reads as TGCAGTGCGGTCCCTCAGGGGGTTCAGCCCCAGCATTTT. Its translation: CSAVPQGVQPQHF.

The rearrangement uses TRBV12-3 or TRBV12-4 and TRBJ2-1; D remains unclear. Trimming removed 7 bases from V and 0 bases from J, with 10 bases in between. The CDR3 runs 14 residues. The CDR3, as DNA: TGTGCCAGCAACTTTATCGGCTCCTACAATGAGCAGTTCTTC. This encodes CASNFIGSYNEQFF.

This rearrangement joins TRBV12-5 to TRBJ1-2; D gene uncertain. Germline CDR1 LGHNT, CDR2 FRNRAP. V was pared by 3 bases and J by 5 bases, with 4 bases between. The CDR3 is 11 amino acids. The CDR3 here is CASGLAYGYTF. The DNA of the CDR3 is TGTGCTAGTGGTTTAGCGTATGGCTACACCTTC.

V gene TRBV4-2 combines with J gene TRBJ1-1; weak D call: TRBD1 (6 bases). Deletions cut 0 bases from V and 7 bases from J, with 18 bases between. Germline-derived CDR1 and CDR2 are LGHNA and YNFKEQ. CDR3 length equals 16 residues. The CDR3 loop is CASSQDRLLEQGEAFF. In nucleotides, the CDR3 is TGTGCCAGCAGCCAAGATAGGCTGTTGGAACAGGGTGAAGCTTTCTTT.